These T cell receptor beta chains were read from a single sample in a study of OX40 agonist ivuxolimab in advanced cancers. The method was immunoSEQ multiplex PCR; TCRdb's version includes in-frame clones alone and lacks a portion of them. This sample yields 55,000 to 75,000 clones, of which roughly 80% are seen a single time; around 5% belongs to the top ten. Sequences were derived from CD4+ or CD8+ T cells sorted from blood, sampled in a trial of the OX40 agonist ivuxolimab. The receptors originated from an adult with an advanced solid tumor such as melanoma, head and neck, liver or kidney cancer. CDR3s include the opening cysteine and the closing phenylalanine or tryptophan. The D gene is left open where the match is weak. Clone sizes are given selectively: once, few, many, or a class where the clone is expanded.

length	V	size	J	D	DNA	CDR3
16	TRBV6-5	-	TRBJ2-3	TRBD1	TGTGCCAGCAGTTACTCCGGACAGGGATTCACAGATACGCAGTATTTT	CASSYSGQGFTDTQYF
13	TRBV6-5	once	TRBJ2-7	TRBD1	TGTGCCAGCAGTTACGTCAGGGGGAACGAGCAGTACTTC	CASSYVRGNEQYF
12	TRBV7-2	-	TRBJ2-5	-	TGTGCCAGCAGCTTGAGTAGAGAGACCCAGTACTTC	CASSLSRETQYF
13	TRBV7-8	-	TRBJ1-5	-	TGTGCCAGCAGCTTAGGCTCGTCTCAGCCCCAGCATTTT	CASSLGSSQPQHF
14	TRBV27	-	TRBJ1-2	-	TGTGCCAGCAGTCCTTCCGGACAGATCTATGGCTACACCTTC	CASSPSGQIYGYTF
15	TRBV9	-	TRBJ2-3	-	TGTGCCAGCAGCTTGGGGACTTCCGTGACAGATACGCAGTATTTT	CASSLGTSVTDTQYF
14	TRBV11-2	-	TRBJ2-3	-	TGTGCCAGCAGCCGAGGTCCAGCCACAGATACGCAGTATTTT	CASSRGPATDTQYF
14	TRBV19	-	TRBJ1-1	-	TGTGCCAGTAGTAAGACGGGAGGCGAGGCTGAAGCTTTCTTT	CASSKTGGEAEAFF
13	TRBV6-1	-	TRBJ2-2	-	TGTGCCACCCAACAGGTTCACACCGGGGAGCTGTTTTTT	CATQQVHTGELFF
14	TRBV7-2	-	TRBJ1-2	-	TGTGCCAGCAGCAATCCGACAGCTAACTATGGCTACACCTTC	CASSNPTANYGYTF
13	TRBV6-4	-	TRBJ2-1	-	TGTGCCAGCAGTGAAGAACAGGGCAATGAGCAGTTCTTC	CASSEEQGNEQFF
17	TRBV11-1	-	TRBJ2-4	-	TGTGCCAGCAGCTTAGGTAGTTTTGTGCCACCCAAAAACATTCAGTACTTC	CASSLGSFVPPKNIQYF
14	TRBV6-6	-	TRBJ1-5	-	TGTGCCGGATGTCCCGGGGGAAGCAATCAGCCCCAGCATTTT	CAGCPGGSNQPQHF
15	TRBV15	-	TRBJ2-5	TRBD1	TGTGCCACCAGCCGGAGGCCGGGACAGCAAGAGACCCAGTACTTC	CATSRRPGQQETQYF
13	TRBV6-6	-	TRBJ1-5	-	TGTGCCAGCAGTTCTAGCCCGAATCAGCCCCAGCATTTT	CASSSSPNQPQHF
15	TRBV5-1	-	TRBJ1-1	-	TGCGCCAGCAGCCCTGCCGCCCAGGGTCAAACTGAAGCTTTCTTT	CASSPAAQGQTEAFF
15	TRBV18	-	TRBJ1-2	-	TGTGCCAGCTCACCACCGAGCCAGGGTAACTATGGCTACACCTTC	CASSPPSQGNYGYTF
15	TRBV9	-	TRBJ2-1	TRBD1	TGTGCCAGCAGCATGGACAGGGGGGGTATGAATGAGCAGTTCTTC	CASSMDRGGMNEQFF
11	TRBV30	-	TRBJ2-7	-	TGTGCCTGGAGTGCCGGGTACGAGCAGTACTTC	CAWSAGYEQYF
12	TRBV11-2	few	TRBJ1-6	-	TGTGCCAGCAGCTTAGTCGTTGGACCCCTCCACTTT	CASSLVVGPLHF
11	TRBV28	-	TRBJ2-4	TRBD1	TGTGCCAGCAGCGGGACAGGGGCGCAGTACTTC	CASSGTGAQYF
16	TRBV4-2	few	TRBJ2-3	TRBD1	TGTGCCAGCAGCCAAGAACCGGGACAGGGCACAGATACGCAGTATTTT	CASSQEPGQGTDTQYF
15	TRBV6-1	few	TRBJ2-1	TRBD2	TGTGCCAGTGACGAGAGCGGGGGGGCCTACAATGAGCAGTTCTTC	CASDESGGAYNEQFF
16	TRBV18	once	TRBJ1-2	-	TGTGCCAGCTCACCCCAAGGGTATCGGGACAACTATGGCTACACCTTC	CASSPQGYRDNYGYTF
14	TRBV5-5	-	TRBJ1-2	-	TGTGCCAGCAGCTTGGGTCAGGATAACTATGGCTACACCTTC	CASSLGQDNYGYTF
20	TRBV27	once	TRBJ2-3	TRBD2	TGTGCCAGCAGTTTATCGCCCCGGACTAGCGGGGGATGGGGCACAGATACGCAGTATTTT	CASSLSPRTSGGWGTDTQYF
13	TRBV6-1	-	TRBJ1-2	-	TGTGCCAGCAGTGACCTGGGAGTTGGCGGCTACACCTTC	CASSDLGVGGYTF
13	TRBV29-1	-	TRBJ2-1	-	TGCAGCATTCATTCGGGAGCAGTAAATGAGCAGTTCTTC	CSIHSGAVNEQFF
14	TRBV29-1	-	TRBJ2-2	TRBD1	TGCAGCGTGAGCGACAGGGCCGACACCGGGGAGCTGTTTTTT	CSVSDRADTGELFF
14	TRBV6-6	-	TRBJ2-5	-	TGTGCCAGCACTCCAGGGCCTCAACAAGAGACCCAGTACTTC	CASTPGPQQETQYF
17	TRBV7-2	-	TRBJ2-6	-	TGTGCCAGCAGCTTAATAGGGGCGAGCTCTGGGGCCAACGTCCTGACTTTC	CASSLIGASSGANVLTF
15	TRBV11-3	-	TRBJ2-2	-	TGTGCCAGCAGCGGACCCCCAAGGGACACCGGGGAGCTGTTTTTT	CASSGPPRDTGELFF
15	TRBV29-1	-	TRBJ2-2	-	TGCAGCGCCAAAAGAACAGGGATCAACACCGGGGAGCTGTTTTTT	CSAKRTGINTGELFF
17	TRBV19	-	TRBJ2-3	TRBD2	TGTGCCAGTAGTATAGGGTTAGGACTAGTCGGCGAGGATACGCAGTATTTT	CASSIGLGLVGEDTQYF
14	TRBV19	large	TRBJ1-1	-	TGTGCCAGTAGTATAGATAGCCCGAACACTGAAGCTTTCTTT	CASSIDSPNTEAFF
14	TRBV19	-	TRBJ1-1	TRBD1	TGTGCCAGTAAGGGGGCCTTTATCGTCGGGGAAGCTTTCTTT	CASKGAFIVGEAFF
13	TRBV30	few	TRBJ1-3	-	TGTGCCTGGAGTGTTGTCTCTGGAAACACCATATATTTT	CAWSVVSGNTIYF
13	TRBV10-3	-	TRBJ2-1	TRBD2	TGTGCCATCAGTGAGCGGGAGGGCGATGAGCAGTTCTTC	CAISEREGDEQFF
16	TRBV23-1	-	TRBJ2-4	TRBD1	TGCGCCAGCAGTCATCCGGACAGGGCCGCCCAAAACATTCAGTACTTC	CASSHPDRAAQNIQYF
14	TRBV5-4	-	TRBJ2-7	-	TGTGCCAGCAGCTTGGCAGGGGTGACTGGCGAGCAGTACTTC	CASSLAGVTGEQYF
12	TRBV15	-	TRBJ1-1	-	TGTGCCACCAGCAGAGCGGGGGCTGAAGCTTTCTTT	CATSRAGAEAFF
13	TRBV2	medium-sized	TRBJ1-4	-	TGTGCCAGCAGTGAAGAAGTCGGGGAAAAACTGTTTTTT	CASSEEVGEKLFF
17	TRBV5-4	-	TRBJ1-3	-	TGTGCCAGCAGCTTGGGAGGGGTCCCCTACTCTGGAAACACCATATATTTT	CASSLGGVPYSGNTIYF
15	TRBV6-1	-	TRBJ2-1	TRBD2	TGTGCCAGCATTTTGATGACTAGCGGGAACAATGAGCAGTTCTTC	CASILMTSGNNEQFF
20	TRBV30	-	TRBJ1-3	-	TGTGCCTGGAGTCTTCGCCGGGAGACAGGCATGGTGAATAATGGAAACACCATATATTTT	CAWSLRRETGMVNNGNTIYF
13	TRBV27	-	TRBJ2-5	-	TGTGCCAGCAGTCTCCGGGACCAAGAGACCCAGTACTTC	CASSLRDQETQYF
16	TRBV5-1	-	TRBJ2-2	TRBD2	TGCGCCAGCTACGCGGGATTGCGGGAGAGGACCGGGGAGCTGTTTTTT	CASYAGLRERTGELFF
17	TRBV7-2	-	TRBJ2-7	TRBD1	TGTGCCAGCAGTGATTTTATGCCGGGACAGCCCTCCTACGAGCAGTACTTC	CASSDFMPGQPSYEQYF
16	TRBV15	-	TRBJ2-1	-	TGTGCCACCAGCAGACGTATCGACGGATTCTACAATGAGCAGTTCTTC	CATSRRIDGFYNEQFF
15	TRBV11-2	-	TRBJ2-5	-	TGTGCCAGCAGCTTAGGAGGTAGCGGCAAAGAGACCCAGTACTTC	CASSLGGSGKETQYF
13	TRBV6-5	-	TRBJ2-2	-	TGTGCCAGCAGTTGGGGATACACCGGGGAGCTGTTTTTT	CASSWGYTGELFF
15	TRBV15	-	TRBJ1-3	TRBD1	TGTGCCACCAGCAGGAACAGGGGATCTGGAAACACCATATATTTT	CATSRNRGSGNTIYF
12	TRBV5-6	-	TRBJ2-3	-	TGTGCCAGCAGCCCCGGAGCAATAACCGAGTATTTT	CASSPGAITEYF
16	TRBV30	once	TRBJ1-1	-	TGTGCCTGGAGTCAAGGTTGGGGTGTTAGGAACACTGAAGCTTTCTTT	CAWSQGWGVRNTEAFF
13	TRBV29-1	-	TRBJ1-4	-	TGCAGCGTACTCAGGGGAGCTAATGAAAAACTGTTTTTT	CSVLRGANEKLFF
13	TRBV27	-	TRBJ1-2	TRBD1	TGTGCCAGCAGTTCACGACAGGGGATGGGCTACACCTTC	CASSSRQGMGYTF
12	TRBV5-1	once	TRBJ2-7	-	TGCGCCAGCAGCTTGACATCCTACGAGCAGTACTTC	CASSLTSYEQYF